This entry features one T cell receptor beta chain sequence. The data are from a study of CD8 T cells in Susac syndrome. The RNA input was roughly 0.45 to 1 ug, and it was reverse transcribed with random hexamers. TCRdb passed the immunoSEQ multiplex PCR reads through MiXCR, listing each CDR3 protein once. Of roughly 120,000 distinct CDR3 sequences listed, 90% to 98% are singletons. This CDR3 spans 16 amino acids. From germline, CDR1 is SGHRS and CDR2 YFSETQ. With 6 bases removed from V and 4 bases from J, the gap between germline ends came to 19 bases. This rearrangement joins TRBV5-1 to TRBJ2-2; the D call may be TRBD1 or TRBD2 (5 bases each). The TCR sequence derives from a human donor in good health. Sequenced material: CD4+ T cells from PBMCs. The CDR3 is CASKPGVQGRTGELFF. In nucleotides, the CDR3 is TGCGCCAGCAAACCCGGGGTGCAGGGACGCACCGGGGAGCTGTTTTTT.